This T cell receptor beta chain was observed in a study of blood T cell repertoires in COVID-19. The CDR3 spans 12 residues. Trimming removed 5 bases from V and 12 bases from J, with 16 bases in between. Germline assignment: CDR1 LGHDT and CDR2 YNNKEL (reference sequence). Clones were sequenced by immunoSEQ multiplex PCR, and TCRdb holds only the in-frame ones, with some missing. The sample yields more than 75,000 clones, 85% to 90% seen once. The source of this sequence is a woman older than 75 with active COVID-19. Sequencing input: peripheral blood. The chain links TRBV3-1 (or the pseudogene TRBV3-2) to TRBJ1-2; the D gene is possibly TRBD1 (6 bases). This CDR3 is CASSFRQDQNTF. The CDR3 DNA is TGTGCCAGCAGCTTCCGACAGGATCAGAACACCTTC.